This TCR beta chain was recorded in a study of Tregs in tolerant kidney transplant recipients. Study at large: Related graft donors supplied nonmyeloablative bone marrow transplants, and mixed chimerism was transient.

Germline V gene data show CDR1 as MRHNA and CDR2 as SNTAGT. This CDR3 has 16 residues. V was shortened by 0 bases and J by 4 bases, with 12 bases between the two germline ends. Thawed PBMCs were FACS-sorted into unstimulated CD4+CD25+CD127- regulatory T cells, CD4+CD25- non-regulatory cells, CD4 and CD8 cells. Regarding the study as a whole: This study did not directly address biological reproducibility. The small number of patients limits these findings pending further validation.

A word on this clone: What it binds is unknown.

TCRdb's table, derived via immunoSEQ multiplex PCR, lists solely in-frame clones and lacks some. Of about 110,000 clones in the sample, nearly 90% were seen once. Sequenced material: CD4+ T cells from blood, taken before the transplant. J is TRBJ2-2 and V is TRBV6-4; perhaps TRBD2 as D (5 bases). The clonotype comes from a human donor who received a combined kidney and bone marrow transplant. Here the CDR3 reads CASSDSRGKGTGELFF. CDR3 coding DNA: TGTGCCAGCAGTGACTCTCGGGGAAAGGGCACCGGGGAGCTGTTTTTT.